Listed below are T cell receptor beta chains from one sample, sequenced in a study of T cell responses to AZD1222 COVID-19 vaccine. Only in-frame clones appear in the TCRdb table, and some are missing; sequencing was by immunoSEQ multiplex PCR. The sample carries about 180,000 clones, 90% to 95% recorded once. Sample: peripheral blood, taken on day 0 of AZD1222 vaccination. The receptor source for this set is an adult in good health. CDR3s include the opening cysteine and the closing phenylalanine or tryptophan. The D gene is left open where the match is weak. Clone size is not always given. Where it is, it says once, few, many or a class for expanded clones.

>TRBV7-9|TRBJ2-3|-|-
TGTGCCAGCAGCTACGGGGGGCTCGACACAGATACGCAGTATTTT
CASSYGGLDTDTQYF
>TRBV7-9|TRBJ2-1|once|-
TGTGCCAGCAGCCCAGCTAGCGAGAGATACAATGAGCAGTTCTTC
CASSPASERYNEQFF
>TRBV19|TRBJ1-2|-|-
TGTGCCAGTAGTATAAGAGGGGAAAGCTATGGCTACACCTTC
CASSIRGESYGYTF
>TRBV27|TRBJ2-2|-|TRBD2
TGTGCCAGCAGTCCCCGGCGGGAGGGCCCCCCCGGGGAGCTGTTTTTT
CASSPRREGPPGELFF
>TRBV7-9|TRBJ1-1|-|-
TGTGCCAGCAGCCAAAGAGGGGCGGGGGACACTGAAGCTTTCTTT
CASSQRGAGDTEAFF
>TRBV6-1|TRBJ2-1|once|TRBD2
TGTGCCAGCAGTGGGTGGGGACTAGCGGGAGATTTCTGGGGCAATGAGCAGTTCTTC
CASSGWGLAGDFWGNEQFF
>TRBV24-1|TRBJ1-5|-|-
TGTGCCACCAGTGATCTAGACAGCAATCAGCCCCAGCATTTT
CATSDLDSNQPQHF
>TRBV5-4|TRBJ2-7|-|TRBD2
TGTGCCAGCAGCTTCCCGGGACTAGGGACCTACGAGCAGTACTTC
CASSFPGLGTYEQYF
>TRBV29-1|TRBJ2-2|-|-
TGCAGCGTTACTCGGAGTGGGGCAAACACCGGGGAGCTGTTTTTT
CSVTRSGANTGELFF
>TRBV30|TRBJ2-7|-|-
TGTGCCTGGACCTCCTTGAGCGGGCCGGGGAACGAGCAGTACTTC
CAWTSLSGPGNEQYF
>TRBV10-2|TRBJ2-1|-|-
TGCGCCAGCAGAGTTACGACAGGTCAGCAGTTCTTC
CASRVTTGQQFF
>TRBV19|TRBJ1-6|once|-
TGTGCCAGTACCCCCCGGGGGGCAGGATCACCCCTCCACTTT
CASTPRGAGSPLHF
>TRBV29-1|TRBJ1-1|-|-
TGCAGCGCCCTCTCGGGGGAGGACACTGAAGCTTTCTTT
CSALSGEDTEAFF
>TRBV3-1/TRBV3-2|TRBJ2-6|-|-
TGTGCCAGCAGCCAGGGAACCTCTGGGGCCAACGTCCTGACTTTC
CASSQGTSGANVLTF
>TRBV12-3/TRBV12-4|TRBJ1-1|-|-
TGTGCCAGCAGTGGGGGGTGGGGCACTGAAGCTTTCTTT
CASSGGWGTEAFF
>TRBV19|TRBJ2-7|-|-
TGTGCCAGTAGTATTAGCAGGGGAGGATACGAGCAGTACTTC
CASSISRGGYEQYF
>TRBV5-5|TRBJ1-2|-|-
TGTGCCAGCAGCTTGACAGTAGCTAACTATGGCTACACCTTC
CASSLTVANYGYTF
>TRBV7-9|TRBJ2-2|-|-
TGTGCCAGCAGCTTAGCTGCGAACACCGGGGAGCTGTTTTTT
CASSLAANTGELFF
>TRBV15|TRBJ2-7|-|-
TGTGCCACCAGCAGAGAAGGGCAGATACCCTACGAGCAGTACTTC
CATSREGQIPYEQYF
>TRBV19|TRBJ1-1|-|TRBD1
TGTGCCAGTAGTAGGCCCCGGACAGGCCTGAACACTGAAGCTTTCTTT
CASSRPRTGLNTEAFF
>TRBV24-1|TRBJ2-2|-|-
TGTGCCACCAGTGACCGGACCGGGACACAGCTCACCGGGGAGCTGTTTTTT
CATSDRTGTQLTGELFF
>TRBV19|TRBJ1-2|-|TRBD1
TGTGCCAGTAGTATTGTGACAGGGTGGAACTATGGCTACACCTTC
CASSIVTGWNYGYTF
>TRBV4-1|TRBJ2-1|-|-
TGCGCCAGCAGCCAAGCAGGTGGGTATGAGCAGTTCTTC
CASSQAGGYEQFF
>TRBV10-1|TRBJ1-1|-|-
TGCGCCAGCAGTGACCCCCCGTCCACTGAAGCTTTCTTT
CASSDPPSTEAFF
>TRBV30|TRBJ2-5|once|-
TGTGCCTGGAGTGTAGATGGGGATCTGGAGACCCAGTACTTC
CAWSVDGDLETQYF
>TRBV5-6|TRBJ2-7|-|-
TGTGCCAGCAGCTTGACCCTCCGTTTGCCCTACGAGCAGTACTTC
CASSLTLRLPYEQYF
>TRBV29-1|TRBJ1-2|-|TRBD1
TGCAGCGCTAGGGACAGGGAAGGACAGGACTCCTATGGCTACACCTTC
CSARDREGQDSYGYTF
>TRBV21-1|TRBJ2-7|-|-
TGTGCCAGCAGCAAGGGCGGGAGCGCGCAGTACTTC
CASSKGGSAQYF
>TRBV27|TRBJ1-1|-|-
TGTGCTGTAGGGCACATGAACACTGAAGCTTTCTTT
CAVGHMNTEAFF
>TRBV6-5|TRBJ2-7|-|-
TGTGCCACAGACAAGCTTACCTACGAGCAGTACTTC
CATDKLTYEQYF
>TRBV5-1|TRBJ2-3|-|-
TGCGCCAGCAGCTTGGGCGGCACAGATACGCAGTATTTT
CASSLGGTDTQYF
>TRBV12-3/TRBV12-4|TRBJ2-1|-|-
TGTGCCATTACGACAGACTACAATGAGCAGTTCTTC
CAITTDYNEQFF
>TRBV5-8|TRBJ1-2|-|-
TGTGCCAGCAGCTTGACAGGGCGATATGGCTACACCTTC
CASSLTGRYGYTF
>TRBV5-8|TRBJ1-1|-|TRBD1
TGTGCCAGCAGCTTGGTAATGGGACAGGGGCCGAACACTGAAGCTTTCTTT
CASSLVMGQGPNTEAFF
>TRBV11-3|TRBJ2-7|-|-
TGTGCCAGCAGCGGCACAGGGTCCGGCGAGCAGTACTTC
CASSGTGSGEQYF
>TRBV10-3|TRBJ1-2|-|-
TGTGCCATCAGTGATCTGGGTAACTATGGCTACACCTTC
CAISDLGNYGYTF
>TRBV5-1|TRBJ1-1|-|TRBD1
TGCGCCAGCTGTAAAGGGGGCGGAGGGACTGAAGCTTTCTTT
CASCKGGGGTEAFF
>TRBV10-3|TRBJ1-3|-|-
TGTGCCATCAGTGACCCAGGAAAATCAGGAAACACCATATATTTT
CAISDPGKSGNTIYF
>TRBV18|TRBJ2-7|-|-
TGTGCCAGCTCACCACGATTCGGGGGTAATAGGTCCTACGAGCAGTACTTC
CASSPRFGGNRSYEQYF
>TRBV6-2/TRBV6-3|TRBJ2-7|-|-
TGTGCCAGCAGCCGGAAGGCTAGCGTTGCCTACGAGCAGTACTTC
CASSRKASVAYEQYF
>TRBV7-9|TRBJ2-6|-|TRBD2
TGTGCCAGCAGTTACCCCGGGGGGTCCGGGGCCAACGTCCTGACTTTC
CASSYPGGSGANVLTF
>TRBV29-1|TRBJ2-7|-|TRBD2
TGCAGCGTCCAGGGGACTAGCGACCCCCGAAACGAGCAGTACTTC
CSVQGTSDPRNEQYF
>TRBV24-1|TRBJ2-5|-|TRBD2
TGTGCCACCGGACCCGGGACTAGCAACCAAGAGACCCAGTACTTC
CATGPGTSNQETQYF
>TRBV9|TRBJ1-2|-|-
TGTGCCAGCAGCGCGATCGGGGACTTCTCCTATGGCTACACCTTC
CASSAIGDFSYGYTF
>TRBV6-5|TRBJ2-1|-|-
TGTGCCGCCAGGGGGGGGAATGCGGCCTACAATGAGCAGTTCTTC
CAARGGNAAYNEQFF
>TRBV12-3/TRBV12-4|TRBJ2-1|-|-
TGTGCCAGCAGTTTTACTAGATATGAGCAGTTCTTC
CASSFTRYEQFF
>TRBV2|TRBJ2-7|-|-
TGTGCCAGCAGTGAAGCGCTGTACGAGCAGTACTTC
CASSEALYEQYF
>TRBV7-7|TRBJ2-2|-|TRBD2
TGTGCCAGCAGCCCATATCTCCGCGGGAGTAGAACCGGGGAGCTGTTTTTT
CASSPYLRGSRTGELFF
>TRBV6-2/TRBV6-3|TRBJ1-2|-|TRBD1
TGTGCCAGCAGTTTCGGACAGGCGCTCTATGGCTACACCTTC
CASSFGQALYGYTF
>TRBV5-1|TRBJ1-4|-|-
TGCGCCAGCAGCTTCACCGGGACCCAACGGGAAAAACTGTTTTTT
CASSFTGTQREKLFF
>TRBV29-1|TRBJ1-5|-|TRBD1
TGCAGCGTTGGGGACAGGGGTAGCAATCAGCCCCAGCATTTT
CSVGDRGSNQPQHF
>TRBV5-1|TRBJ2-1|-|TRBD2
TGCGCCAGTTCTAGCGGGAGTCTCGGGGGCAATGAGCAGTTCTTC
CASSSGSLGGNEQFF
>TRBV30|TRBJ2-3|-|-
TGTGCCTGGAGCCCCCCCTTAAATACGCAGTATTTT
CAWSPPLNTQYF
>TRBV20-1|TRBJ2-1|-|-
TGCAGTCTGAGGGGAAGGCGGCAGTTCTTC
CSLRGRRQFF
>TRBV27|TRBJ2-7|-|TRBD1
TGTGCCAGCAGTTTATCGTACGACAGGGTGAGCTCCTACGAGCAGTACTTC
CASSLSYDRVSSYEQYF
>TRBV2|TRBJ2-2|once|TRBD2
TGTGCCAGCAGTAAGAATAGACTAGCGGGAGGGCCCGGGGAGCTGTTTTTT
CASSKNRLAGGPGELFF
>TRBV7-9|TRBJ2-2|-|-
TGTGCCAGCAGCTCTATCAGGGGTAACGCCGGGGAGCTGTTTTTT
CASSSIRGNAGELFF
>TRBV29-1|TRBJ2-1|-|TRBD1
TGCAGCGTTGATAAAGGGGGCTCGGCTGAGCAGTTCTTC
CSVDKGGSAEQFF
>TRBV20-1|TRBJ1-1|-|-
TGCAGTGCTAGTTCGACAGCTAACGGTGAAGCTTTCTTT
CSASSTANGEAFF